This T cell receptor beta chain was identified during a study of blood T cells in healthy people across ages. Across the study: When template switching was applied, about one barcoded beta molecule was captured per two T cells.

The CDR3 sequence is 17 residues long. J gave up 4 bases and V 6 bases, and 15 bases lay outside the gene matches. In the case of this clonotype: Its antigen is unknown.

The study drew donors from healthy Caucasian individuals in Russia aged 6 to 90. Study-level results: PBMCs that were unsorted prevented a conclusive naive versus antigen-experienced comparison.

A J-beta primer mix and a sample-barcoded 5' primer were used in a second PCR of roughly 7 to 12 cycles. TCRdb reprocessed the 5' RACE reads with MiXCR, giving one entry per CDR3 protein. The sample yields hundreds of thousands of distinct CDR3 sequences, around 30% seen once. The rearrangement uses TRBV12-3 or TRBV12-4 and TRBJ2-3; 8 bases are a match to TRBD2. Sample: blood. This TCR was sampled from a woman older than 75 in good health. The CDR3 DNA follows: TGTGCCAGCAGCCCGGCTCCCCCGGGACTAGTCGCAGATACGCAGTATTTT. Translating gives CASSPAPPGLVADTQYF.